This is a list of T cell receptor beta chains from one sample in a study of cytomegalovirus exposure and HLA in healthy donors. Assay: immunoSEQ multiplex PCR; the TCRdb copy retains only in-frame clones and omits some. The sample includes about 130,000 clones, about four fifths seen only once; the top ten take 4.5% to 5.5%. The sequenced sample consisted of PBMCs. All receptors come from a man aged 25 to 45 in good health and CMV-seronegative. Each CDR3 is given with its conserved first and last residue.

J | V | CDR3
TRBJ2-7 | TRBV27 | CASTHTGGGYEQYF
TRBJ1-5 | TRBV4-3 | CASSQIRQGAISDQPQHF
TRBJ2-3 | TRBV10-3 | CAISGRVEDTQYF
TRBJ1-1 | TRBV30 | CAWSVRRATEAFF
TRBJ2-1 | TRBV9 | CASSVSGQPTVQFF
TRBJ2-5 | TRBV5-4 | CASSLVEWETQYF
TRBJ2-3 | TRBV28 | CASSLNFRGHGTQYF
TRBJ1-2 | TRBV4-1 | CASSQDPQGGGTF
TRBJ2-1 | TRBV6-4 | CASSERGGSEQFF
TRBJ1-3 | TRBV5-1 | CASSLGFSSGNTIYF
TRBJ2-3 | TRBV5-1 | CASSLSRFSADTQYF
TRBJ2-7 | TRBV7-8 | CASSLVLAGEYEQYF
TRBJ1-2 | TRBV30 | CACSKGAPYGYTF
TRBJ2-7 | TRBV30 | CAWSVTGEQYF
TRBJ2-5 | TRBV9 | CASSASGVETQYF
TRBJ2-3 | TRBV4-1 | CASSRDLGSDTQYF
TRBJ2-6 | TRBV6-5 | CASSYLSGANVLTF
TRBJ1-4 | TRBV5-8 | CASSLASRKHEKLFF
TRBJ2-7 | TRBV5-4 | CASSFGQGPYEQYF
TRBJ2-1 | TRBV27 | CASSPSGLGPYNEQFF
TRBJ2-4 | TRBV28 | CASSSPPLWGRGPVAKNIQYF
TRBJ1-2 | TRBV2 | CASSGQGAWGYTF
TRBJ1-1 | TRBV5-1 | CASSVREYTEAFF
TRBJ1-6 | TRBV11-1 | CASSSRTDYNSPLHF
TRBJ2-1 | TRBV5-1 | CASSLMSPEESSYNEQFF
TRBJ1-2 | TRBV28 | CASSKQGFYGYTF
TRBJ1-5 | TRBV19 | CASTPWDRGSNQPQHF
TRBJ1-5 | TRBV5-1 | CASSLGPSYQPQHF
TRBJ2-5 | TRBV4-3 | CASSHRPRIGGLAGETQYF
TRBJ1-3 | TRBV4-3 | CASSQSTGSSGNTIYF
TRBJ1-2 | TRBV6-6 | CASSLRTGVYGYTF
TRBJ2-7 | TRBV5-6 | CASSVRDYPVEQYF
TRBJ1-2 | TRBV7-2 | CASSLTTGGSYGYTF
TRBJ1-2 | TRBV5-1 | CASSRNPTNYGYTF
TRBJ2-2 | TRBV4-3 | CASSQDSGLVSTGELFF
TRBJ1-5 | TRBV18 | CASSGDSSNQPQHF
TRBJ2-7 | TRBV4-2 | CASSQTSGYEQYF
TRBJ2-5 | TRBV9 | CASSASWGRVETQYF
TRBJ1-6 | TRBV7-2 | CASSPDRNSPLHF
TRBJ1-5 | TRBV2 | CASTPEAGAHQPQHF
TRBJ2-7 | TRBV27 | CASSFSGGPYEQYF